The T cell receptor (beta chain) under discussion was sequenced for a study of read filtering for tumor transcriptome and immune sequencing. Study in general: Among patients, some 17 were male and around 15 female, aged roughly 45 to 80 (mean roughly 63). By R-ISS, stages I, II and III held 8, 16 and 7 patients.

Study-level points and caveats: Dropping single-read clonotypes raised IR-seq and RNA-seq shared-clonotype correlation.

With 3 bases removed from V and 4 bases from J, the gap between germline ends came to 14 bases. Germline V gene lookup returns CDR1 MDHEN and CDR2 SYDVKM. The CDR3 has 15 amino acids. This clonotype was recorded at least ten times. Its antigen is currently unknown. This library used approximately 390 ng RNA and molecular barcoded adaptors spanning alpha/delta and beta/gamma chains. Using its own MiXCR run on the reads, TCRdb lists one record per CDR3 protein. This table has 75,000 to 95,000 distinct CDR3 sequences, 20% to 25% appearing once. The rearrangement joins TRBV28 to TRBJ2-3, with D unclear. The sequencing input was a population of CD138-negative cells sorted from bone marrow. This TCR came from a donor aged 40 or over with multiple myeloma. The DNA for the CDR3 is TGTGCCAGCAGTTTTTCCCCCCCAGCGTCAGATACGCAGTATTTT. Translated: CASSFSPPASDTQYF.